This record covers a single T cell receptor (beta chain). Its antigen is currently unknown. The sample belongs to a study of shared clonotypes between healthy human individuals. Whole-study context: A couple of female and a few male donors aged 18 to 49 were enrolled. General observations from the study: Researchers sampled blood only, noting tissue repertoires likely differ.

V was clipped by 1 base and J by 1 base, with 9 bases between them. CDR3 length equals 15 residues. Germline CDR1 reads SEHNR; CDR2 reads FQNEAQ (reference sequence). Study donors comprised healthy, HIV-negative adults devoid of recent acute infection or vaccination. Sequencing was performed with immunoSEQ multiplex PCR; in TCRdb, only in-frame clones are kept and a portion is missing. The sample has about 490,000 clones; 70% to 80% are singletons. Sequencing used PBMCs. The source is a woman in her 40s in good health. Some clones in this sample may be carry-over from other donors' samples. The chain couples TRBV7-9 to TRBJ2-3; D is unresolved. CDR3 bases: TGTGCCAGCAGCTTAGAAGGGATCGGCACAGATACGCAGTATTTT. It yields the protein CASSLEGIGTDTQYF.